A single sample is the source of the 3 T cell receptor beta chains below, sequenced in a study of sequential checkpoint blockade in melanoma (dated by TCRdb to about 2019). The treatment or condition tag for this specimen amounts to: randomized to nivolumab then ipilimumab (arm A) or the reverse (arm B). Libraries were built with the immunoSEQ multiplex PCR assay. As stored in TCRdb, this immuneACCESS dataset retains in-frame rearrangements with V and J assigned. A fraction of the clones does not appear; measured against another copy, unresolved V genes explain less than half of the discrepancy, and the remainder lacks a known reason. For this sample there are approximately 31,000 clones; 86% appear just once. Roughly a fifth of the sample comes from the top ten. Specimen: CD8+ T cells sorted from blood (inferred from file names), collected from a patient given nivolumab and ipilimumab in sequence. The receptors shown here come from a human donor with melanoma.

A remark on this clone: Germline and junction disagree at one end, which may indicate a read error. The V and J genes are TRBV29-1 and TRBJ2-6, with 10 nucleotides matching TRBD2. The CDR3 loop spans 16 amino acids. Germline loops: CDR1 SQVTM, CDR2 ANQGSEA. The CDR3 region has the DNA TGCAGCGTCGAAGCGGGGGGGAGGCCTGGGGCCAACGTCCTGACTTTC. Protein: CSVEAGGRPGANVLTF.

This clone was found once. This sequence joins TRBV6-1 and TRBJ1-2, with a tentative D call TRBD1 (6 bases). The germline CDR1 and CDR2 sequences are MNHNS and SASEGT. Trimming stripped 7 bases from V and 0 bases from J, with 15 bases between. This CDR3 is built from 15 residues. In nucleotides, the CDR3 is TGTGCCAGCACCGAGTTTGGGACAACTAACTATGGCTACACCTTC. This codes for CASTEFGTTNYGYTF.

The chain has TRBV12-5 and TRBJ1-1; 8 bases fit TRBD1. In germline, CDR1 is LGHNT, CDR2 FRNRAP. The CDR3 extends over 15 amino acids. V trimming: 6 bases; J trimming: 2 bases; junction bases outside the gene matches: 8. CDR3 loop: CASGETGTGNTEAFF. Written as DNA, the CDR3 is TGTGCTAGTGGGGAGACCGGGACAGGTAACACTGAAGCTTTCTTT.